This T cell receptor beta chain came from a study of T cell repertoires in cytomegalovirus infection. This clonotype came up many times. Its antigen is unidentified. One entry per CDR3 protein, called by TCRdb with MiXCR from the reads. This table holds over 95,000 distinct CDR3 sequences, about 33% found once. The ends lost 6 bases at V and 8 bases at J; junction bases unmatched: 9. Germline-derived CDR1 and CDR2 are MNHEY and SMNVEV (reference sequence). The CDR3 is 13 amino acids. The chain couples TRBV27 to TRBJ1-2, with 7 positions matching TRBD1. The receptor was isolated from a human donor in good health (CMV status not recorded). Some clones in this sample may be carry-over from other donors' samples. The sample in question was CD8+ T cells from cultured PBMCs, obtained from culture after CMV antigen stimulation. The DNA for the CDR3 is TGTGCCAGCAGATCAACAGGGGCCTCGGGCTACACCTTC. Residues: CASRSTGASGYTF.